The 21 T cell receptor beta chains in this list originate from one sample, sequenced in a study of patients and donors after allogeneic stem cell transplantation. TCRdb itself ran the RT-PCR reads through MiXCR, one entry per CDR3 protein. The sample includes more than 150,000 distinct CDR3 sequences, 20% to 25% seen only once; the top ten take 25% to 30%. The material sequenced was blood, either unsorted or a sorted T cell fraction (not recorded which). The receptor source for this set is a human donor who was either an allogeneic HSCT recipient or a stem cell or donor lymphocyte infusion donor (not recorded which). It is not recorded whose cells these are; they may come from a transplant donor.

V usage is TRBV20-1 and J usage is TRBJ2-7; TRBD1 aligns across 8 bases. Germline CDR1 DFQATT, CDR2 SNEGSKA (reference sequence). The CDR3 is 14 amino acids. With V trimmed by 6 bases and J by 4 bases, 11 bases remained unmatched. The CDR3 DNA follows: TGCAGTGCGAGCTCGGACAGGGCAATTTACGAGCAGTACTTC. Translating gives CSASSDRAIYEQYF.

The chain combines TRBV4-1 with TRBJ1-2; D unclear. Deletions cut 4 bases from V and 4 bases from J, with 16 bases between. This CDR3 spans 15 amino acids. Germline CDR1 MGHRA, CDR2 YSYEKL. The CDR3 loop is CASSRRPTTAYGYTF. CDR3 sequence (DNA): TGCGCCAGCAGCCGCCGACCCACGACCGCCTATGGCTACACCTTC.

In this sample, this clonotype turned up a few times. The V gene is TRBV5-1, the J gene TRBJ1-3, with TRBD1 matching 8 bases. There are 16 residues in the CDR3. Germline V gene sequence: CDR1 SGHRS, CDR2 YFSETQ. V shed 3 bases and J 2 bases; nucleotides not matched to a gene: 7. The CDR3 DNA sequence: TGCGCCAGCAGCTCAACCAGGGGGCTGGCTGGAAACACCATATATTTT. Residues: CASSSTRGLAGNTIYF.

This chain connects TRBV5-1 to TRBJ2-3; TRBD2 agrees at 7 bases. This CDR3 contains 14 residues. Germline loops: CDR1 SGHRS, CDR2 YFSETQ. The V gene end was trimmed by 4 bases and the J gene end by 1 base; junction bases not matched to a gene: 3. Written as DNA, the CDR3 is TGCGCCAGCAGCGTCCGGGGGGGCACAGATACGCAGTATTTT. Encoded protein: CASSVRGGTDTQYF.

This chain joins TRBV3-1 and TRBJ1-2, with no clear D. The CDR3 contains 14 residues. CDR1 and CDR2 (germline): LGHDT, YNNKEL (reference sequence). Trimming pared 3 bases from V and 2 bases from J, leaving 10 bases between. This CDR3 is CASSQSPKNYGYTF. CDR3 DNA sequence: TGTGCCAGCAGCCAGTCCCCGAAAAACTATGGCTACACCTTC.

This clonotype was observed a handful of times. The CDR3 loop reads CAISRDSANTEAFF. Written as DNA, the CDR3 is TGTGCCATCAGTAGGGACAGTGCAAACACTGAAGCTTTCTTT. The chain has TRBV10-3 and TRBJ1-1; TRBD1 matches 7 bases. This CDR3 has 14 residues. The germline V gene encodes CDR1 ENHRY and CDR2 SYGVKD. The V and J ends lost 5 bases and 2 bases, in that order; junction bases with no gene match: 5.

J is TRBJ2-2 and V is TRBV7-3; D unclear. The CDR3 consists of 13 residues. The V end lost 0 bases, the J end lost 6 bases, and 5 bases lay between the germline ends. Germline CDR1 reads SGHTA; CDR2 reads FQGTGA. In DNA form, the CDR3 reads TGTGCCAGCAGCTTAACTGGTCCCGGGGAGCTGTTTTTT. Translated: CASSLTGPGELFF.

This clonotype was picked up many times. The chain has TRBV5-1 and TRBJ1-2, with D unclear. The germline gives CDR1 SGHRS, CDR2 YFSETQ. There are 13 residues in the CDR3. The V end lost 1 base, the J end lost 6 bases, and 10 bases lay between the germline ends. The CDR3, as DNA: TGCGCCAGCAGCTTGTTGGCTCCTGATGGCTACACCTTC. Translating gives CASSLLAPDGYTF.

The chain links TRBV5-1 to TRBJ2-3; 10 bases align to TRBD2. This CDR3 has 16 amino acids. Per the germline V gene, CDR1 is SGHRS and CDR2 is YFSETQ. After removal of 4 bases from V and 5 bases from J, the junction contained 10 bases not matched to a gene. The CDR3 is CASSTPSGGLEDTQYF. The DNA of the CDR3 is TGCGCCAGCAGCACACCTAGCGGGGGACTTGAAGATACGCAGTATTTT.

This clonotype was seen a handful of times. CDR3 region: CASSYGYNEQFF. The DNA of the CDR3 is TGTGCCAGCAGTTACGGATACAATGAGCAGTTCTTC. V usage is TRBV6-2 or TRBV6-3 and J usage is TRBJ2-1; D gene unclear. The V end lost 2 bases, the J end lost 4 bases, and 3 bases lay between the germline ends. CDR3 length: 12 amino acids. The germline V gene has CDR1 MNHEY and CDR2 SVGEGT.

CDR3 amino acids: CSARTSGRTYEQYF. The CDR3 nucleotides are TGCAGTGCTAGGACCTCAGGGCGGACCTACGAGCAGTACTTC. The chain couples TRBV20-1 to TRBJ2-7, with D possibly being TRBD1 (5 bases). V lost 3 bases to trimming and J lost 2 bases, with 14 bases between them. This CDR3 has 14 amino acids. The germline V gene encodes CDR1 DFQATT and CDR2 SNEGSKA (reference sequence).

J is TRBJ1-4 and V is TRBV27, with TRBD1 matching over 9 bases. J gave up 4 bases and V 8 bases, and 11 bases lay outside the gene matches. The CDR3 has 16 amino acids. Germline CDR1 and CDR2: MNHEY and SMNVEV (reference sequence). CDR3 in DNA: TGTGCCAGCCTACCTAGGACAGGGGACCTTAATGAAAAACTGTTTTTT. Its protein product is CASLPRTGDLNEKLFF.

The chain employs TRBV9 and TRBJ2-7; TRBD1 is a possible D gene (5 bases). Germline assignment: CDR1 SGDLS and CDR2 YYNGEE. The CDR3 has 13 residues. V lost 4 bases, J lost 3 bases, and 11 bases lay in between. DNA for the CDR3: TGTGCCAGCAGCCCCACAGGATACTACGAGCAGTACTTC. Translated: CASSPTGYYEQYF.

This sequence joins TRBV5-1 and TRBJ1-6, with D maybe TRBD1 (6 bases). CDR1 SGHRS and CDR2 YFSETQ come from the germline V gene. Trimming took off 4 bases at V and 8 bases at J, with 19 bases between the two ends. The CDR3 has 16 amino acids. CDR3 nucleotide sequence: TGCGCCAGCAGCGTATCCCCAGGGGCGCGCGATTCACCCCTCCACTTT. Translated, it gives CASSVSPGARDSPLHF.

V usage is TRBV6-2 or TRBV6-3 and J usage is TRBJ1-3, with TRBD1 identical over 7 bases. Germline CDR1 MNHEY, CDR2 SVGEGT. The CDR3 is 17 amino acids. The ends lost 0 bases at V and 0 bases at J; junction bases unmatched: 5. CDR3 in DNA: TGTGCCAGCAGTTACTCGAAACAGGGGACCTCTGGAAACACCATATATTTT. This encodes CASSYSKQGTSGNTIYF.

V usage is TRBV4-2 and J usage is TRBJ2-5; possibly TRBD1 for D (5 bases). Trimming pared 4 bases from V and 10 bases from J, leaving 16 bases between. Germline CDR1 LGHNA, CDR2 YNFKEQ. CDR3 length: 13 residues. The CDR3 DNA sequence: TGTGCCAGCAGCCTCGGACACCACCCTTTCCAGTACTTC. This codes for CASSLGHHPFQYF.

This sequence joins TRBV7-6 and TRBJ1-1, with D unresolved. The CDR3 spans 16 residues. V shed 7 bases and J shed 1 base, with 19 bases lying between them. Per the germline V gene, CDR1 is SGHVS and CDR2 is FNYEAQ. The CDR3 loop is CASTNLWKLENTEAFF. The CDR3 nucleotides are TGTGCCAGCACCAATCTTTGGAAGTTAGAGAACACTGAAGCTTTCTTT. Using reference TRBV7-6 and TRBJ1-1 for the parts outside the CDR3, the full variable domain is GAGVSQSPRYKVTKRGQDVALRCDPISGHVSLYWYRQALGQGPEFLTYFNYEAQQDKSGLPNDRFSAERPEGSISTLTIQRTEQRDSAMYRCASTNLWKLENTEAFFGQGTRLTVV.

This clonotype was counted at least ten times. The V call is TRBV6-2 or TRBV6-3, the J call TRBJ1-1; D might be TRBD1 (5 bases). CDR3 length: 15 residues. Germline V gives CDR1 MNHEY, CDR2 SVGEGT. V was pared by 5 bases and J by 3 bases, with 16 bases between. The CDR3 DNA follows: TGTGCCAGCAGTCCCGGGACTGTTTCCCACACTGAAGCTTTCTTT. Protein product: CASSPGTVSHTEAFF.

The chain recombines TRBV15 with TRBJ2-2, with D perhaps matching TRBD1 (6 bases). The CDR3 totals 16 residues. The V end was cut by 0 bases, the J end by 1 base, with 9 bases between. CDR1 is LNHNV, CDR2 YYDKDF, per germline (reference sequence). CDR3 in DNA: TGTGCCACCAGCAGAGAGGGGGCAGTGAACACCGGGGAGCTGTTTTTT. It translates to CATSREGAVNTGELFF.

Many counts were recorded for this clonotype. The rearrangement links TRBV10-3 to TRBJ1-1, with unresolved D. The CDR3 sequence is 14 residues long. V dropped 1 base and J dropped 1 base, with 7 bases sitting between them. CDR1 is ENHRY, CDR2 SYGVKD, per germline. This chain's CDR3 is CAISEFIGNTEAFF. CDR3 coding DNA: TGTGCCATCAGTGAGTTTATCGGGAACACTGAAGCTTTCTTT.

The rearrangement uses TRBV6-2 or TRBV6-3 and TRBJ2-3; D uncertain. CDR1 and CDR2 from the germline V gene are MNHEY and SVGEGT. The CDR3 loop spans 15 amino acids. V dropped 2 bases and J dropped 0 bases, with 9 bases sitting between them. CDR3 loop: CASSYLRQSTDTQYF. The CDR3 bases are TGTGCCAGCAGTTACCTCCGGCAGAGCACAGATACGCAGTATTTT.